This TCR beta chain was identified during a study of shared clonotypes between healthy human individuals. Findings and caveats of the study: In having few donors, the study represented limited genetic and exposure-history diversity. Clonotype sharing among donors likely depends on sequencing depth. Sharing across a handful of donors was seen in about 5% of naive CD4 clonotypes.

Libraries were prepared by immunoSEQ multiplex PCR; TCRdb keeps only in-frame clonotypes and omits some of them. Among over a million clones listed, about 77% were seen once. Notes on this clone: Its antigen is undetermined.

This CDR3 region has 15 residues. Germline V lookup: CDR1 SGHRS, CDR2 YFSETQ. After removal of 3 bases from V and 2 bases from J, the junction contained 5 bases not matched to a gene. There were no recent acute infections or vaccinations among the donors, who were healthy HIV-negative adults. This TCR came from a man between 18 and 29 years old in good health. Sequenced sample: memory CD4+ T cells sorted from blood. The subset here: CD45RA-negative fraction. This chain joins TRBV5-1 and TRBJ2-3, with 8 bases lining up with TRBD2. CDR3 amino acids: CASSSTSGSTDTQYF. For the CDR3, the DNA is TGCGCCAGCAGCTCTACTAGCGGTTCCACAGATACGCAGTATTTT.